The rows below give T cell receptor beta chains drawn from one sample of a study of T cell responses to AZD1222 COVID-19 vaccine. The protocol was immunoSEQ multiplex PCR, while the TCRdb copy is restricted to in-frame clones and leaves out a portion. The repertoire consists of tens of thousands of clones, with approximately 86% occurring once and the leading ten covering 15% to 20%. The sample here was peripheral blood, taken on day 0 of AZD1222 vaccination. The source of these receptors is an adult in good health. The CDR3 runs from the conserved cysteine through the conserved F or W. The order of the fields is V gene, clone size, D gene, J gene, CDR3 protein, CDR3 DNA. A D gene is named only where the DNA matches it firmly. Clone size, where shown, is once, few, many, or a class for clones that have expanded.

v_call: TRBV10-1
clone_size: -
d_call: -
j_call: TRBJ2-7
cdr3_aa: CASREEVKRYEQYF
cdr3_nt: TGCGCCAGCAGGGAAGAAGTTAAGAGATACGAGCAGTACTTC

v_call: TRBV2
clone_size: -
d_call: TRBD2
j_call: TRBJ2-1
cdr3_aa: CASDFLAGVGNEQFF
cdr3_nt: TGTGCCAGCGATTTTCTAGCGGGAGTCGGAAATGAGCAGTTCTTC

v_call: TRBV7-8
clone_size: -
d_call: -
j_call: TRBJ1-6
cdr3_aa: CASSPKLTATNSPLHF
cdr3_nt: TGTGCCAGCAGCCCCAAATTGACGGCAACGAATTCACCCCTCCACTTT

v_call: TRBV2
clone_size: -
d_call: -
j_call: TRBJ1-1
cdr3_aa: CASSSLTEAFF
cdr3_nt: TGTGCCAGCAGTTCCCTCACTGAAGCTTTCTTT

v_call: TRBV29-1
clone_size: -
d_call: TRBD1
j_call: TRBJ2-1
cdr3_aa: CSVGTTGGISYNEQFF
cdr3_nt: TGCAGCGTGGGGACGACAGGGGGCATCTCCTACAATGAGCAGTTCTTC

v_call: TRBV6-1
clone_size: few
d_call: -
j_call: TRBJ2-5
cdr3_aa: CASSEGTNQETQYF
cdr3_nt: TGTGCCAGCAGTGAAGGGACAAACCAAGAGACCCAGTACTTC

v_call: TRBV14
clone_size: -
d_call: -
j_call: TRBJ2-5
cdr3_aa: CASSPPAMRETQYF
cdr3_nt: TGTGCCAGCAGCCCTCCGGCCATGAGAGAGACCCAGTACTTC

v_call: TRBV6-5
clone_size: once
d_call: -
j_call: TRBJ1-1
cdr3_aa: CASSYSTRDEAFF
cdr3_nt: TGTGCCAGCAGTTACTCGACGAGGGATGAAGCTTTCTTT

v_call: TRBV5-1
clone_size: -
d_call: TRBD2
j_call: TRBJ2-2
cdr3_aa: CASSLAGGSLSAGELFF
cdr3_nt: TGCGCCAGCAGCTTGGCCGGCGGGAGTTTATCGGCCGGGGAGCTGTTTTTT

v_call: TRBV10-3
clone_size: -
d_call: -
j_call: TRBJ1-6
cdr3_aa: CAISEGGLINISPLHF
cdr3_nt: TGTGCCATCAGCGAGGGGGGGCTAATAAATATTTCACCCCTCCACTTT

v_call: TRBV10-3
clone_size: -
d_call: -
j_call: TRBJ1-2
cdr3_aa: CAINLAFDSYGYTF
cdr3_nt: TGTGCCATCAACCTCGCGTTTGATAGCTATGGCTACACCTTC

v_call: TRBV6-1
clone_size: -
d_call: -
j_call: TRBJ1-5
cdr3_aa: CASSEDEGGGDQPQHF
cdr3_nt: TGTGCCAGCAGTGAAGATGAAGGGGGAGGGGATCAGCCCCAGCATTTT

v_call: TRBV2
clone_size: -
d_call: TRBD1
j_call: TRBJ1-3
cdr3_aa: CASRDRGGSGNTIYF
cdr3_nt: TGTGCCAGCAGGGACAGGGGGGGCTCTGGAAACACCATATATTTT

v_call: TRBV15
clone_size: -
d_call: -
j_call: TRBJ1-5
cdr3_aa: CATSRGGPYQPQHF
cdr3_nt: TGTGCCACCAGCAGGGGGGGCCCATATCAGCCCCAGCATTTT

v_call: TRBV30
clone_size: -
d_call: TRBD1
j_call: TRBJ1-5
cdr3_aa: CAWKNGQGDQPQHF
cdr3_nt: TGTGCCTGGAAAAACGGACAGGGGGATCAGCCCCAGCATTTT

v_call: TRBV10-3
clone_size: -
d_call: -
j_call: TRBJ1-2
cdr3_aa: CAITPEALNGYTF
cdr3_nt: TGTGCCATCACTCCGGAGGCCCTCAATGGCTACACCTTC

v_call: TRBV7-9
clone_size: -
d_call: TRBD1
j_call: TRBJ1-2
cdr3_aa: CASTSTGGNGYTF
cdr3_nt: TGTGCCAGCACTTCGACAGGGGGGAACGGCTACACCTTC